These 24 T cell receptor beta chains originate from one sample sequenced in a study of cytomegalovirus exposure and HLA in healthy donors. The PCR employed 60 Vbeta primers together with 13 Jbeta primers. Produced via immunoSEQ multiplex PCR; TCRdb's table is partial and in-frame only. The table shows about 120,000 clones, with around a tenth occurring only once. The sequenced material came from PBMCs. The receptors were sampled from a young man in good health and CMV-seronegative.

The rearrangement uses TRBV19 and TRBJ2-5, with 8 bases that match TRBD2. Germline values: CDR1 LNHDA, CDR2 SQIVND (reference sequence). The trim removed 6 bases at V and 5 bases at J, leaving 5 bases unmatched. The CDR3 sequence is 13 residues long. The CDR3 region is CASSGRAGETQYF. CDR3 bases: TGTGCCAGTAGCGGGAGGGCCGGGGAGACCCAGTACTTC.

Regarding this clone: Because the CDR3 is missing its conserved closing phenylalanine or tryptophan, this is likely a read error. The DNA is omitted, as the CDR3 cannot be located on it reliably, and the CDR3 follows TCRdb's listing. The chain recombines TRBV15 with TRBJ2-7; no check of the table's D call, TRBD1, against the DNA was made. From its first to its last residue, the CDR3 has 14 amino acids. The V gene's germline CDR1 is LNHNV and CDR2 YYDKDF (reference sequence). The CDR3 protein is CATSEGQGAKEKYL.

This clone was seen a few times. This sequence joins TRBV25-1 and TRBJ1-4; TRBD1 is a possible D gene (5 bases). Germline values: CDR1 MGHDK, CDR2 SYGVNS. The CDR3 has 16 amino acids. The V end was cut by 2 bases, the J end by 8 bases, with 18 bases between. The CDR3: CASSEEGAGPKEKLFF. The CDR3 DNA is TGTGCCAGCAGTGAAGAAGGGGCTGGTCCAAAGGAAAAACTGTTTTTT.

The chain has TRBV7-2 and TRBJ1-3; D may be TRBD1 (5 bases). Trimming pared 8 bases from V and 0 bases from J, leaving 20 bases between. Germline V gene sequence: CDR1 SGHTA, CDR2 FQGNSA. CDR3 length: 17 residues. CDR3 sequence reads: CASSLSQGPSSGNTIYF. In nucleotides, the CDR3 is TGTGCCAGCTCTTTAAGCCAGGGTCCTTCCTCTGGAAACACCATATATTTT.

The chain is built from TRBV9 and TRBJ2-5; 11 bases map to TRBD2. The CDR3 sequence is 18 residues long. V dropped 4 bases and J dropped 4; count of bases not matched to a gene: 15. Germline V CDR1 and CDR2: SGDLS, YYNGEE. CDR3 bases: TGTGCCAGCAGCCAAACTAGCGGGAGTGGGGTTGGGCGAGAGACCCAGTACTTC. Translated: CASSQTSGSGVGRETQYF.

This clone was counted a few times. The J gene is TRBJ2-5, the V gene TRBV4-3; 8 bases map to TRBD1. The CDR3 consists of 16 residues. V was clipped by 0 bases and J by 4 bases; unmatched bases: 7. In germline, CDR1 is LGHNA, CDR2 YSLEER. The CDR3: CASSQDRGQGTETQYF. The DNA of the CDR3 is TGCGCCAGCAGCCAAGATAGAGGACAGGGAACAGAGACCCAGTACTTC.

The chain is built from TRBV6-1 and TRBJ2-5; 8 bases agree with TRBD1. The V gene end was trimmed by 6 bases and the J gene end by 2 bases; junction bases not matched to a gene: 8. CDR1 is MNHNS, CDR2 SASEGT, per germline. CDR3 length: 15 residues. The CDR3 sequence: CASSPGTGPQETQYF. For the CDR3, the DNA is TGTGCCAGCAGCCCCGGGACAGGCCCACAAGAGACCCAGTACTTC.

The V gene is TRBV4-1, the J gene TRBJ2-1, with 12 nucleotides matching TRBD2. This CDR3 contains 17 residues. Germline V gene lookup returns CDR1 MGHRA and CDR2 YSYEKL. Germline trimming cut 3 bases from V and 0 bases from J; bases unmatched to any gene: 3. CDR3 coding DNA: TGCGCCAGCAGCCATGGGACTAGCGGGCACTCCTACAATGAGCAGTTCTTC. Translating gives CASSHGTSGHSYNEQFF.

About this clone itself: It is unclear where the CDR3 begins or ends on the DNA, so no DNA is shown, and the CDR3 is as TCRdb lists it. The chain uses TRBV27 and TRBJ1-5; the table's D gene call, TRBD1, was not cross checked with the DNA. Germline loops: CDR1 MNHEY, CDR2 SMNVEV (reference sequence). The CDR3 contains 16 residues when both ends are counted. The CDR3 loop reads CASSSSGQGANQPQHF.

A few counts support this clone. The rearrangement links TRBV7-2 to TRBJ2-5, with D perhaps TRBD1 (5 bases). From germline, CDR1 is SGHTA and CDR2 FQGNSA. The CDR3 contains 14 residues. The V and J ends lost 3 bases and 2 bases respectively, with 10 bases between them. CDR3 in amino acids: CASSLGLAQETQYF. CDR3 nucleotides: TGTGCCAGCAGCTTGGGGCTGGCACAAGAGACCCAGTACTTC.

A few counts support this clone. V gene TRBV7-9 combines with J gene TRBJ2-7, with a possible D match to TRBD1 (6 bases). The germline gives CDR1 SEHNR, CDR2 FQNEAQ (reference sequence). Trimming pared 5 bases from V and 3 bases from J, leaving 14 bases between. The CDR3 runs 14 residues. The CDR3 region is CASSPRQGIYEQYF. The CDR3 region has the DNA TGTGCCAGCAGCCCCCGCCAGGGGATCTACGAGCAGTACTTC.

CDR3 amino acids: CASSTGTSGADTQYF. CDR3 DNA: TGTGCCAGCAGTACCGGGACTAGCGGTGCAGATACGCAGTATTTT. V is TRBV6-4 and J is TRBJ2-3; 11 nucleotides align to TRBD2. Losses at the gene ends were 5 bases for V and 4 bases for J; bases not matched to a gene: 5. Germline V gene data show CDR1 as MRHNA and CDR2 as SNTAGT. The CDR3 runs 15 residues.

J is TRBJ1-4 and V is TRBV14; D might be TRBD1 (5 bases). Deletions cut 5 bases from V and 8 bases from J, with 18 bases between. The CDR3 covers 15 residues. Germline V gene sequence: CDR1 SGHDN, CDR2 FVKESK. The chain's CDR3 is CASSAREAGLEKLFF. The CDR3 DNA reads as TGTGCCAGCAGCGCCCGTGAGGCAGGGCTCGAAAAACTGTTTTTT.

Notes on this clone: Within the sample, other DNA sequences also encode this same CDR3. The chain carries TRBV2 and TRBJ2-7, with 8 bases lining up with TRBD2. V lost 10 bases to trimming and J lost 1 base; unmatched junction nucleotides: 15. There are 16 residues in the CDR3. Germline CDR1 reads SNHLY; CDR2 reads FYNNEI. The DNA of the CDR3 is TGTGCCACCCGGGCTGCGGGGGGTATACGTTCCTACGAGCAGTACTTC. Its translation: CATRAAGGIRSYEQYF.

The rearrangement links TRBV4-1 to TRBJ1-4; TRBD1 matches 10 bases. J gave up 2 bases and V 0 bases, and 12 bases lay outside the gene matches. Germline-derived CDR1 and CDR2 are MGHRA and YSYEKL. The CDR3 has 20 amino acids. This CDR3 is CASSQEGGTGVIRTNEKLFF. The CDR3 DNA sequence: TGCGCCAGCAGCCAAGAAGGGGGGACAGGGGTAATTCGGACTAATGAAAAACTGTTTTTT.

V and J are TRBV5-4 and TRBJ2-4; 8 nucleotides align to TRBD2. This CDR3 region has 14 residues. The ends lost 6 bases at V and 6 bases at J; junction bases unmatched: 8. CDR1 and CDR2 from the germline V gene are SGHNT and YYREEE (reference sequence). CDR3 sequence: CASTLRGEGNIQYF. CDR3 sequence (DNA): TGTGCCAGCACCCTGCGGGGGGAGGGAAACATTCAGTACTTC.

This clone was observed a few times. The J gene is TRBJ1-5, the V gene TRBV5-6; TRBD1 is a possible D gene (6 bases). Trimming removed 0 bases from V and 7 bases from J, with 8 bases in between. The germline V gene encodes CDR1 SGHDT and CDR2 YYEEEE. The CDR3 has 13 amino acids. The CDR3 coding sequence is TGTGCCAGCAGCTTGGGGGGGGGCCAGCCCCAGCATTTT. Translated, it gives CASSLGGGQPQHF. The full variable domain, rest sourced from reference TRBV5-6 and TRBJ1-5, is DAGVTQSPTHLIKTRGQQVTLRCSPKSGHDTVSWYQQALGQGPQFIFQYYEEEERQRGNFPDRFSGHQFPNYSSELNVNALLLGDSALYLCASSLGGGQPQHFGDGTRLSIL.

CDR3 nucleotides: TGTGCCAGCTCACCAAGATCTTCGACAGGAGGAGCTAACTATGGCTACACCTTC. It specifies CASSPRSSTGGANYGYTF. This sequence joins TRBV18 and TRBJ1-2; a possible D gene is TRBD1 (6 bases). Trimming stripped 2 bases from V and 0 bases from J, with 19 bases between. Germline lookup yields CDR1 KGHSH and CDR2 LQKENI. There are 18 residues in the CDR3.

This clone has a handful of counts. The chain carries TRBV9 and TRBJ1-1, with 9 bases identical to TRBD1. CDR1 and CDR2 from the germline V gene are SGDLS and YYNGEE. The CDR3 has 14 residues. The V gene end was trimmed by 4 bases and the J gene end by 6 bases; junction bases not matched to a gene: 7. CDR3 protein: CASSLGQGKAEAFF. The CDR3 DNA follows: TGTGCCAGCAGCTTGGGACAGGGAAAGGCTGAAGCTTTCTTT.

The chain is built from TRBV18 and TRBJ2-7; D is uncertain. This CDR3 contains 11 residues. Germline V gene data show CDR1 as KGHSH and CDR2 as LQKENI. V shed 4 bases and J shed 5 bases, with 6 bases lying between them. The CDR3: CASSRVNEQYF. CDR3 bases: TGTGCCAGCTCACGAGTAAACGAGCAGTACTTC.

This clone has only a few counts. V is TRBV29-1 and J is TRBJ1-3; the D gene is possibly TRBD1 (6 bases). V gave up 2 bases and J gave up 3 bases, with 14 bases separating them. CDR3 size: 15 residues. Germline CDR1 SQVTM, CDR2 ANQGSEA. The CDR3 DNA reads as TGCAGCGTTGAATACCCAGGGGCGGGTGGAAACACCATATATTTT. Translation gives CSVEYPGAGGNTIYF.

This clone was recorded only once. J is TRBJ2-2 and V is TRBV5-5, with 9 bases lining up with TRBD1. This CDR3 region has 16 residues. Germline assignment: CDR1 SGHKS and CDR2 YYEKEE (reference sequence). V gave up 4 bases and J gave up 3 bases; unmatched junction bases: 7. In DNA form, the CDR3 reads TGTGCCAGCAGCCCCTCCGGGACAGGGTACACCGGGGAGCTGTTTTTT. Residues: CASSPSGTGYTGELFF. The complete variable domain, with remaining parts taken from reference TRBV5-5 and TRBJ2-2, reads DAGVTQSPTHLIKTRGQQVTLRCSPISGHKSVSWYQQVLGQGPQFIFQYYEKEERGRGNFPDRFSARQFPNYSSELNVNALLLGDSALYLCASSPSGTGYTGELFFGEGSRLTVL.

The chain is built from TRBV28 and TRBJ1-1; D is ambiguous. V shed 7 bases and J shed 0 bases, with 12 bases lying between them. The CDR3 extends over 14 amino acids. Germline CDR1 reads MDHEN; CDR2 reads SYDVKM. The CDR3 bases are TGTGCCAGCACCGACCCGGGTCTGAACACTGAAGCTTTCTTT. As protein: CASTDPGLNTEAFF. Full variable domain (remainder filled in from reference TRBV28 and TRBJ1-1): DVKVTQSSRYLVKRTGEKVFLECVQDMDHENMFWYRQDPGLGLRLIYFSYDVKMKEKGDIPEGYSVSREKKERFSLILESASTNQTSMYLCASTDPGLNTEAFFGQGTRLTVV.

The chain has TRBV27 and TRBJ2-7, with a tentative D call TRBD2 (5 bases). Germline assignment: CDR1 MNHEY and CDR2 SMNVEV (reference sequence). V gave up 4 bases and J gave up 1 base, with 11 bases separating them. This CDR3 is 14 amino acids long. CDR3 sequence: CASSWRVGSYEQYF. CDR3 nucleotide sequence: TGTGCCAGCAGTTGGCGGGTGGGATCCTACGAGCAGTACTTC.